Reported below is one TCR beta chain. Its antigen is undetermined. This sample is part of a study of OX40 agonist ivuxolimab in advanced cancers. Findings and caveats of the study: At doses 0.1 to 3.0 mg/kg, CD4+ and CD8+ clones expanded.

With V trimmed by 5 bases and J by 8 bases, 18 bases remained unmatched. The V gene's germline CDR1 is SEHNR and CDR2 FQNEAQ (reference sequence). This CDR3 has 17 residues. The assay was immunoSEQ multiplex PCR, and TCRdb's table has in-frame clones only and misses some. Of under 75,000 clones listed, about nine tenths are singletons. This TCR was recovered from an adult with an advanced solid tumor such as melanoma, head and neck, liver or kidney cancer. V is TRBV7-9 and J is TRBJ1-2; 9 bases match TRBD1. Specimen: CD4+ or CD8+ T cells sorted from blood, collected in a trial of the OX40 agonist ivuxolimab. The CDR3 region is CASSASGTGGEGNGYTF. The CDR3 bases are TGTGCCAGCAGCGCCTCCGGAACAGGGGGCGAGGGTAACGGCTACACCTTC.